This T cell receptor (beta chain) was obtained from a study of T-cell reconstitution after alpha-beta-depleted transplantation in children. Broader study findings: It was reported that alpha-beta T cells came from several hundred expanded graft clones (about two months after transplant). T-cell numbers and diversity one year post-transplant derived largely from freshly generated T cells.

This clonotype was counted between two and nine times. Its target is not known. CDR1 is SGHAT, CDR2 FQNNGV, per germline. V shed 2 bases and J 3 bases; nucleotides not matched to a gene: 3. CDR3 size: 15 residues. The library targeted TCRbeta and was prepared with unique molecular identifiers. Each CDR3 protein is one row after TCRdb ran MiXCR on the PCR reads. The sample shows around 440,000 distinct CDR3 sequences, around 15% of them seen only once. The chain uses TRBV11-2 and TRBJ2-1; 8 bases are a match to TRBD1. The receptor was derived from a boy in the first two years of life who had a stem cell transplant for Wiskott-Aldrich syndrome, so the T cells may come from the graft donor. Sample: PBMCs, mostly from graft donor cells, taken 360 days after TCRalphabeta/CD19-depleted stem cell transplant. The CDR3 region has the DNA TGTGCCAGCAGCTTAATCGGGACAGGCTACAATGAGCAGTTCTTC. This codes for CASSLIGTGYNEQFF.